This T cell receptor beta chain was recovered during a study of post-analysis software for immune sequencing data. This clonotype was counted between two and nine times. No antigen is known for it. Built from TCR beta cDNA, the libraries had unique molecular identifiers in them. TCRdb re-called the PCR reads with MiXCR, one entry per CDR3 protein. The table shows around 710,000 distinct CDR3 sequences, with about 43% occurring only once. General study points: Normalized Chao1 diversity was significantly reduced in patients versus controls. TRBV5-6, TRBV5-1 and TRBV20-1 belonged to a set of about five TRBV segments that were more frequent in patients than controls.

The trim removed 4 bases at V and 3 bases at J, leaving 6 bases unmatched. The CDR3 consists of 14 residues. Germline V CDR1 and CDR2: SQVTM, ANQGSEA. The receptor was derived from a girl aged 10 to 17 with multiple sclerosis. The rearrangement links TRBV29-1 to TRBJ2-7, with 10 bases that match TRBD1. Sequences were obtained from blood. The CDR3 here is CSVVKDRGLYEQYF. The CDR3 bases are TGCAGCGTTGTTAAAGACAGGGGGCTCTACGAGCAGTACTTC.